Here is one TCR beta chain with its context. The antigen it recognizes is unknown. No much larger clone is present one base from it, and per-base qualities are unavailable. Each donor gave one peripheral blood draw, around 0.12 L on average, collected into heparinised tubes. A BD FACSAria II and a panel including CD45RO, CCR7, CD25, CD127, CD95 and CD27 were used to sort naive, central memory, regulatory and stem cell-like memory CD4+ T cells. A purity above 95% was achieved for all sorted populations. PBMCs were separated immediately by Lymphoprep density gradient centrifugation and were stained directly, without being cultured. Samples were stained and sorted in pairs, with one healthy donor and one patient per experiment, so that batch effects were minimized. The High Capacity cDNA Reverse Transcription Kit was used to reverse transcribe all of the isolated RNA, meaning that expressed TCRB transcripts were what got sequenced. Naive, central memory and regulatory T cell samples underwent deep immunoSEQ sequencing, averaging around 4 million total reads per sample. After sorted cells were lysed in RLT buffer, RNA was extracted with DNase-treated RNeasy Micro or Mini kits, with the choice depending on cell number. Each cell subset was processed separately to prevent cross-contamination, with patient and healthy donor samples processed together. The immunoSEQ multiplex PCR was used to amplify TCRB sequences from cDNA, yielding 87-bp fragments that span the CDR3 region. Sequencing of the amplicons was performed on the Illumina HiSeq platform. The source study handled its data this way. Synthetic template baselines were used to correct PCR bias computationally, reads within Hamming distance 2 were collapsed together, and singletons that could not be merged were discarded. Reads were aligned against IMGT to assign V, D and J genes, CDR3 length and insertions or deletions at six rearrangement sites. Within each subset, clonotype counts were normalized to sorted cell number, and only after that were true diversity and Gini coefficients computed with the tcR R package. The overlap coefficient, calculated on TCRB nucleotide sequences, was used to measure repertoire sharing. TCRdb took over this immuneACCESS table, retaining in-frame rearrangements with V and J assigned. Such tables are incomplete; in checked studies, under half of the missing clones stem from an unresolved V gene, and the remainder is unexplained. The D gene and trimming were derived from the DNA, and the V and J assignments and clone size from that table. For this sample the table gives some 360,000 clones, of which 8% to 10% were detected only once. About 0.6% of the sample rests with the top ten.

The sample belongs to a study of beta chain features in type 1 diabetes (dated by TCRdb to the late 2010s). Concerning the study at large: Patients and healthy donors did not differ in mean age, gender distribution, total cell number or subset yield. A total of 85 million to 140 million sorted cells were examined across all samples, and a strong correlation was observed between cell number per subset and RNA yield. In the study, TCRB repertoires of sorted circulating CD4+ T cell subsets from recently diagnosed type 1 diabetes patients were compared with those of matched healthy donors. Regulatory and stem cell-like memory subsets were isolated from only 8 patients and about 8 healthy donors, whereas naive and central memory subsets came from all 28 donors.

What the work shows at the level of the full study, not this receptor alone: Type 1 diabetes patients showed a moderate but significant shortening of TCRB CDR3 length in all four CD4+ subsets. Because cDNA was sequenced instead of genomic DNA, highly expressing activated cells could be over-represented, though the groups showed no difference in activation or CD3 levels. Naive, central memory and regulatory TCRB repertoires appeared more similar among patients than among healthy donors. Because small numbers of individuals were included in the HLA sub-analyses, any influence of HLA type on TCRB rearrangement was left unresolved. Shorter templates might have been favored by PCR, but patient and control samples were amplified and corrected together, so both groups would have been affected equally by any skew. Patients with type 1 diabetes made fewer insertions and deleted more nucleotides at VDJ recombination sites, implying thymic rearrangement abnormalities.

CDR1 and CDR2 (SGHAT, FQNNGV) derive from the germline V gene. Relative to germline, V is 2 bases shorter and J is 7 bases shorter, with 9 bases between their ends. The CDR3 covers 13 residues, taking in both the cysteine and the phenylalanine. This entry keeps only the CDR3 DNA: 39 bases, framed from base 1. Sequenced: central memory CD4+ T cells from blood. The sequence was obtained from a man aged 25-45 years with type 1 diabetes. This chain joins TRBV11-2 to TRBJ2-4; no D gene is confidently identified. The nucleotides are TGTGCCAGCAGCTTAAATGAAGAGAACATTCAGTACTTC. The encoded protein is CASSLNEENIQYF.